A selection of T cell receptor beta chains follows, all from one sample in a study of blood T cell repertoires in COVID-19. Produced via immunoSEQ multiplex PCR; TCRdb's table is partial and in-frame only. Altogether about 250,000 clones are present, about four fifths being singletons, with the ten largest covering over 4%. Sequenced input: PBMCs or T cells enriched from blood (not recorded which). All receptors come from a man aged 40-55 years who had been exposed to COVID-19. Both conserved end residues are part of each CDR3. A D gene is named only where the DNA matches it firmly. Expanded clones get a size class; other rows say once, few or many, or leave the size out.

clone_size	v_call	d_call	j_call	cdr3_nt	cdr3_aa
-	TRBV5-1	-	TRBJ1-1	TGCGCCAGCGGAGGGGTGAACACTGAAGCTTTCTTT	CASGGVNTEAFF
-	TRBV19	TRBD1	TRBJ2-7	TGTGCCAGTAGTTACGGGGGACAGGGTTTCGAGCAGTACTTC	CASSYGGQGFEQYF
few	TRBV6-6	-	TRBJ1-1	TGTGCCAGCAGTGATCCTAATATGAACACTGAAGCTTTCTTT	CASSDPNMNTEAFF
-	TRBV29-1	-	TRBJ2-1	TGCAGCGTTCTCGGTAGCGGCAATGAGCAGTTCTTC	CSVLGSGNEQFF
-	TRBV6-5	TRBD2	TRBJ2-1	TGTGCCAGCACAACGGGACTAGCGGTCAATGAGCAGTTCTTC	CASTTGLAVNEQFF
once	TRBV15	TRBD1	TRBJ2-7	TGTGCCACCAGCAGGGACAGGACCTACGAGCAGTACTTC	CATSRDRTYEQYF
few	TRBV28	TRBD2	TRBJ2-3	TGTGCCAGCCGGGGGGTGGGAGTCCGGACAGATACGCAGTATTTT	CASRGVGVRTDTQYF
-	TRBV2	TRBD2	TRBJ2-3	TGTGCCAGCAGTGCCGGGAGGGGATACACAGATACGCAGTATTTT	CASSAGRGYTDTQYF
-	TRBV7-7	-	TRBJ2-1	TGTGCTAGCAGTCCCACCAGGGCCAATGAGCAGTTCTTC	CASSPTRANEQFF
-	TRBV27	-	TRBJ2-7	TGTGCCAGCAGTTCCATGACGGGGACCTACGAGCAGTACTTC	CASSSMTGTYEQYF
once	TRBV7-2	-	TRBJ1-1	TGTGCCAGCAGCTTGGGAGAGATAAAGGCTTTCTTT	CASSLGEIKAFF
-	TRBV18	TRBD1	TRBJ1-5	TGTGCCAGCTCACCAGGGACAGGGACCAATCAGCCCCAGCATTTT	CASSPGTGTNQPQHF
-	TRBV19	TRBD2	TRBJ2-7	TGTGCCAGTAGTAGGGCTAGCGGAAACTCCTACGAGCAGTACTTC	CASSRASGNSYEQYF
-	TRBV3-1/TRBV3-2	TRBD1	TRBJ1-6	TGTGCCAGCAGCCACCCGACAGGGGGTAATTCACCCCTCCACTTT	CASSHPTGGNSPLHF
-	TRBV2	-	TRBJ1-5	TGTGCCAGCAGTGAAGCTCTCAGGCCCCAGCATTTT	CASSEALRPQHF
few	TRBV5-5	-	TRBJ2-7	TGTGCCAGCAGCTTGGGTGGCAGGGTATCGTTCTTC	CASSLGGRVSFF
few	TRBV9	-	TRBJ1-1	TGTGCCAGCAGCGGAGACACGACTGAAGCTTTCTTT	CASSGDTTEAFF
-	TRBV24-1	-	TRBJ2-3	TGTGCCACCAGTGACGGGATCGGAGATACGCAGTATTTT	CATSDGIGDTQYF
-	TRBV7-8	-	TRBJ1-6	TGTGCCAGCAGCTCAGGGAAGGTTTCACGCCTCCACTTT	CASSSGKVSRLHF
-	TRBV7-3	-	TRBJ1-2	TGTGCCAGCACCCGAGACACCCTTCGCTATGGCTACACCTTC	CASTRDTLRYGYTF
-	TRBV5-1	TRBD2	TRBJ2-5	TGCGCCAGCAGCGGTAGCGGGAGTTACGAAGAGACCCAGTACTTC	CASSGSGSYEETQYF
-	TRBV5-8	TRBD1	TRBJ1-5	TGTGCCAGCAGCTTCCAGGGGGTTAATCAGCCCCAGCATTTT	CASSFQGVNQPQHF
-	TRBV14	TRBD2	TRBJ2-1	TGTGCCAGCAGCCATCTTAAGGGAGAAAGCGGGAGGCTGAACAATGAGCAGTTCTTC	CASSHLKGESGRLNNEQFF
few	TRBV3-1/TRBV3-2	-	TRBJ2-1	TGTGCCAGCAGCCAAGACGTCCTAGCTAGAGAGTTCTTC	CASSQDVLAREFF
-	TRBV5-8	-	TRBJ2-6	TGTGCCAGCAGCTTTAAAGCCCAGAGGGCTGGGGCCAACGTCCTGACTTTC	CASSFKAQRAGANVLTF
-	TRBV9	TRBD2	TRBJ2-1	TGTGCCAGCAGCACACTTGGCGGCGCGGGGGGGAATGAGCAGTTCTTC	CASSTLGGAGGNEQFF
-	TRBV3-1/TRBV3-2	-	TRBJ2-5	TGTGCCAGCAGCTCCCGGAGGAGCCAGTACCAAGAGACCCAGTACTTC	CASSSRRSQYQETQYF
-	TRBV5-6	-	TRBJ1-4	TGTGCCAGCAGCACCCGTCGCGATAGGGGGGGGCGAAAGGGTGAAAAACTGTTTTTT	CASSTRRDRGGRKGEKLFF
once	TRBV30	TRBD1	TRBJ2-2	TGTGCCTGGAGTGTCGGGACAGGTACCGGGGAGCTGTTTTTT	CAWSVGTGTGELFF
-	TRBV19	-	TRBJ1-1	TGTGCCAGTAGTAGCCAGGGCCCTGAAGCTTTCTTT	CASSSQGPEAFF
-	TRBV10-2	TRBD2	TRBJ2-5	TGCGCCAGCAGTGAGTCGGGGGGACTAGCGGGCCTCCAGTACTTC	CASSESGGLAGLQYF
-	TRBV6-5	-	TRBJ1-2	TGTGCCAGCAGTTACTCGACGGGGGGTGGCTACACCTTC	CASSYSTGGGYTF
-	TRBV7-3	TRBD2	TRBJ2-2	TGTGCCAGCAGCTTATTACCCCGGACTTGGACTAGCGGGAGGCCCGGGGAGCTGTTTTTT	CASSLLPRTWTSGRPGELFF
-	TRBV30	-	TRBJ2-7	TGTGCCTGGAGTAAGGGACAACTCTACGAGCAGTACTTC	CAWSKGQLYEQYF
once	TRBV28	TRBD1	TRBJ2-7	TGTGCCAGCAGTTACGACAGGGTAGGGGTCCCGTACGAGCAGTACTTC	CASSYDRVGVPYEQYF
-	TRBV7-3	-	TRBJ2-5	TGTGCCAGCAGCCCACCGGGGGTAGGAGAGACCCAGTACTTC	CASSPPGVGETQYF
few	TRBV29-1	TRBD1	TRBJ2-2	TGCAGCGTTCGCTCCCCGGGACAGAGAACCGGGGAGCTGTTTTTT	CSVRSPGQRTGELFF
-	TRBV7-8	TRBD2	TRBJ2-3	TGTGCCAGCAGCATAGCCCCTAGCGGGAACACAGATACGCAGTATTTT	CASSIAPSGNTDTQYF
-	TRBV5-8	-	TRBJ2-1	TGTGCCAGCAGCCTCGGGGAAGGTAGACACAATGAGCAGTTCTTC	CASSLGEGRHNEQFF
-	TRBV24-1	-	TRBJ2-3	TGTGCCGTCGGGCAGGACATAACCCTCGGCCCAGATACGCAGTATTTT	CAVGQDITLGPDTQYF
-	TRBV5-1	TRBD1	TRBJ2-1	TGCGCCAGCAGCGGACAGGGTGGGCGTCACAATGAGCAGTTCTTC	CASSGQGGRHNEQFF
-	TRBV4-2	-	TRBJ2-2	TGTGCCAGCAGCCAAGATTCAGGCGCTTTCGGTGACGGGGAGCTGTTTTTT	CASSQDSGAFGDGELFF
-	TRBV29-1	TRBD2	TRBJ2-7	TGCAGCGTGGCCCGAGCGGGAAGCCATTACGAGCAGTACTTC	CSVARAGSHYEQYF